The 21 T cell receptor beta chains below all came from one sample that was sequenced in a study of shared clonotypes between healthy human individuals. Assay: immunoSEQ multiplex PCR; the TCRdb copy retains only in-frame clones and omits some. Among about half a million clones listed, roughly 80% were seen once. Sequenced sample: PBMCs. The receptors derive from a woman in her forties in good health. Some clones in this sample may be carry-over from other donors' samples.

The rearrangement uses TRBV7-2 and TRBJ1-6, with 9 bases matching TRBD1. The CDR3 sequence is 16 residues long. Germline CDR1 is SGHTA and CDR2 is FQGNSA. With 4 bases clipped from V and 7 bases from J, the junction kept 8 bases outside the gene matches. CDR3 coding DNA: TGTGCCAGCAGCTCCCTACAGGGGGCAGGAAATTCACCCCTCCACTTT. It translates to CASSSLQGAGNSPLHF.

V and J are TRBV5-8 and TRBJ2-5; maybe TRBD1 (6 bases). The CDR3 spans 14 residues. CDR1 is SGHTS and CDR2 is YDEGEE in the germline V gene. Trimming stripped 7 bases from V and 4 bases from J, with 17 bases between. CDR3 DNA: TGTGCCAGCTCCTTGCGGACAGAGGGAGAGACCCAGTACTTC. Protein sequence: CASSLRTEGETQYF.

The chain employs TRBV7-7 and TRBJ2-6, with unresolved D. The CDR3 sequence is 15 residues long. V gave up 0 bases and J gave up 0 bases, with 3 bases separating them. CDR1 and CDR2 from the germline V gene are SSHAT and FNYEAQ (reference sequence). CDR3 nucleotide sequence: TGTGCCAGCAGCTTAGCCGGCTCTGGGGCCAACGTCCTGACTTTC. Encoded protein: CASSLAGSGANVLTF.

This clone was seen more than once but under ten times. The chain couples TRBV29-1 to TRBJ1-3; D gene uncertain. Germline values: CDR1 SQVTM, CDR2 ANQGSEA. The CDR3 contains 13 residues. With 5 bases removed from V and 0 bases from J, the gap between germline ends came to 8 bases. For the CDR3, the DNA is TGCAGCGTTAGCCTACACTCTGGAAACACCATATATTTT. It specifies CSVSLHSGNTIYF.

V is TRBV5-1 and J is TRBJ2-2, with 14 bases lining up with TRBD2. CDR1 SGHRS and CDR2 YFSETQ come from the germline V gene. The CDR3 extends over 16 amino acids. The V segment lost 3 bases and the J segment 5 bases; nucleotides outside the gene matches: 3. CDR3: CASSSRTSGGTGELFF. The CDR3 DNA reads TGCGCCAGCAGCTCTAGGACTAGCGGGGGGACCGGGGAGCTGTTTTTT.

This chain joins TRBV5-4 and TRBJ2-3, with D perhaps TRBD1 or TRBD2 (5 bases each). V was shortened by 4 bases and J by 4 bases, with 19 bases between the two germline ends. Germline assignment: CDR1 SGHNT and CDR2 YYREEE (reference sequence). CDR3 size: 16 residues. CDR3 bases: TGTGCCAGCAGCCTCGGGGCAGGAGTGGTCGCAGATACGCAGTATTTT. As protein: CASSLGAGVVADTQYF.

This sequence joins TRBV2 and TRBJ1-1, with D perhaps matching TRBD1 (5 bases). CDR3 length equals 13 residues. Trimming cost V 6 bases and J 5 bases, with 13 bases left between them. Germline V gene sequence: CDR1 SNHLY, CDR2 FYNNEI. The CDR3 loop is CASSDGGRTEAFF. CDR3 sequence (DNA): TGTGCCAGCAGCGATGGGGGTCGGACTGAAGCTTTCTTT.

There are a few counts of this clone. The V and J genes are TRBV6-4 and TRBJ2-2, with no clear D. The CDR3 sequence is 16 residues long. From germline, CDR1 is MRHNA and CDR2 SNTAGT. V was clipped by 0 bases and J by 0 bases, with 8 bases between them. The CDR3: CASSDSFSPNTGELFF. As DNA, the CDR3 is TGTGCCAGCAGTGACTCGTTTAGCCCGAACACCGGGGAGCTGTTTTTT.

V gene TRBV6-5 combines with J gene TRBJ1-1, with a possible D match to TRBD1 (6 bases). Germline V gene data show CDR1 as MNHEY and CDR2 as SVGAGI. V lost 0 bases, J lost 1 base, and 9 bases lay in between. This CDR3 has 15 residues. The CDR3 protein is CASSYSVQGNTEAFF. The CDR3 DNA reads as TGTGCCAGCAGTTACTCGGTACAGGGGAACACTGAAGCTTTCTTT.

This chain uses TRBV25-1 with TRBJ2-5, with 8 bases identical to TRBD1. Near its end, the DNA agrees better with TRBJ2-7, so the J call may be wrong. Looked up from germline, CDR1 is MGHDK and CDR2 is SYGVNS. The CDR3 totals 14 residues. The CDR3 reads CASSDNRGNYEQYF. The CDR3 nucleotides read TGTGCCAGCAGTGACAACAGGGGGAACTACGAGCAGTACTTC.

The V gene is TRBV11-2, the J gene TRBJ1-6; unclear D gene. From germline, CDR1 is SGHAT and CDR2 FQNNGV. Deletions cut 5 bases from V and 9 bases from J, with 14 bases between. The CDR3 is 14 residues long. The CDR3 sequence: CASSPREGGSPLHF. CDR3 nucleotides: TGTGCCAGCAGCCCGCGGGAGGGAGGTTCACCCCTCCACTTT.

This clone was counted a single time. A read error is the likely source, as a far larger clone sits one nucleotide away. The gene calls are TRBV4-2 and TRBJ1-1; TRBD1 is a possible D gene (6 bases). The CDR3 has 16 residues. Germline CDR1 reads LGHNA; CDR2 reads YNFKEQ. The CDR3 nucleotides read TGTGGCAGCAGCCAAGGGGACACTCACACCAACACTGAAGCTTTCTTT. Translated: CGSSQGDTHTNTEAFF.

The genes are TRBV6-5 and TRBJ2-7, with D uncertain. V was cut by 6 bases and J by 6 bases, with 18 bases left in between. The germline V gene encodes CDR1 MNHEY and CDR2 SVGAGI. The CDR3 contains 14 residues. CDR3 sequence reads: CASRPILAATEQYF. DNA for the CDR3: TGTGCCAGCAGACCGATTCTGGCAGCGACCGAGCAGTACTTC.

The chain has TRBV7-2 and TRBJ2-3; TRBD1 matches 9 bases. The CDR3 is 17 residues long. CDR1 and CDR2 (germline): SGHTA, FQGNSA. Unmatched junction bases numbered 11, after V lost 4 bases and J lost 3 bases. The CDR3 here is CASSSLAGTGYTDTQYF. CDR3 nucleotide sequence: TGTGCCAGCAGCTCGCTGGCCGGGACAGGGTATACAGATACGCAGTATTTT.

V and J are TRBV11-2 and TRBJ1-5, with TRBD1 identical over 9 bases. This CDR3 spans 13 amino acids. Germline-derived CDR1 and CDR2 are SGHAT and FQNNGV. V gave up 5 bases and J gave up 5 bases; unmatched junction bases: 1. The CDR3 spells CASSRDRDQPQHF. The CDR3 bases are TGTGCCAGCAGCCGGGACAGGGATCAGCCCCAGCATTTT.

Concerning this clone: Other DNA sequences in this specimen translate into the identical CDR3. This chain links TRBV5-1 with TRBJ2-2; unclear D gene. The V gene's germline CDR1 is SGHRS and CDR2 YFSETQ. Trimming removed 4 bases at V and 0 bases at J, with 10 bases between. The CDR3 has 15 amino acids. CDR3 region: CASSPGGANTGELFF. CDR3 nucleotides: TGCGCCAGCAGCCCTGGTGGGGCGAACACCGGGGAGCTGTTTTTT.

The V and J genes are TRBV21-1 and TRBJ1-5. TRBV21-1 is a documented pseudogene. This CDR3 is 13 amino acids long. In nucleotides, the CDR3 is TGTGCCAGCAGCCTGGGGGGAGGCCAGCCCCAGCATTTT. Its protein is CASSLGGGQPQHF.

The V gene is TRBV5-8, the J gene TRBJ2-5; TRBD1 is a possible D gene (6 bases). Germline CDR1 and CDR2: SGHTS and YDEGEE. The CDR3 extends over 14 amino acids. Trimming pared 4 bases from V and 1 base from J, leaving 11 bases between. CDR3 nucleotide sequence: TGTGCCAGCAGCCTTAGACAGGTCCAAGAGACCCAGTACTTC. This translates into CASSLRQVQETQYF.

The rearrangement joins TRBV30 to TRBJ1-1; a weak D match, TRBD1 (6 bases). V gave up 5 bases and J gave up 1 base, with 11 bases separating them. The germline V gene has CDR1 GTSNPN and CDR2 SVGIG (reference sequence). The CDR3 loop spans 13 amino acids. The CDR3 here is CAWDRRGNTEAFF. CDR3 nucleotides: TGTGCCTGGGACCGCAGGGGGAACACTGAAGCTTTCTTT.

This CDR3 is CASSLGQRQSGANVLTF. The CDR3 DNA is TGTGCCAGCAGCTTAGGACAGCGTCAATCTGGGGCCAACGTCCTGACTTTC. The chain is built from TRBV7-2 and TRBJ2-6, with D possibly matching TRBD1 (5 bases). The CDR3 runs 17 residues. The V end lost 1 base, the J end lost 1 base, and 11 bases lay between the germline ends. Germline V gene data show CDR1 as SGHTA and CDR2 as FQGNSA.

The chain carries TRBV7-2 and TRBJ2-1, with TRBD2 matching over 10 bases. Germline lookup yields CDR1 SGHTA and CDR2 FQGNSA. The J segment lost 6 bases and the V segment lost 3 bases, leaving 5 bases of the junction unmatched. The CDR3 spans 15 residues. Here the CDR3 DNA reads TGTGCCAGCAGCTTTAGGCTAGCGGGAGCCAATGAGCAGTTCTTC. This encodes CASSFRLAGANEQFF. Combining the CDR3 with reference TRBV7-2 and TRBJ2-1 gives the whole variable domain GAGVSQSPSNKVTEKGKDVELRCDPISGHTALYWYRQSLGQGLEFLIYFQGNSAPDKSGLPSDRFSAERTGGSVSTLTIQRTQQEDSAVYLCASSFRLAGANEQFFGPGTRLTVL.